This T cell receptor (beta chain) was obtained from a study of blood T cell repertoires in COVID-19 (dated by TCRdb to the early 2020s). Background on the whole study: Samples covering the acute and convalescent phases of COVID-19 were provided by collaborators in the United States, Italy and Spain. The prospective study material was composed of cDNA or gDNA derived from T cells, B-cell-depleted T cells, or PBMCs. Deeply sampled blood TCRbeta repertoires from subjects exposed to, actively infected with, or recovered from COVID-19 were included in the dataset. A freely available public database, intended as a resource for researchers studying the immune response to SARS-CoV-2, is where the repertoires were released. The samples were drawn from two sources: the first 160 participants of the ongoing ImmuneRACE study, and 1,254 subjects contributed by 6 global collaborators. Sample metadata almost always included a de-identified subject ID, COVID-19 status, age in years and sex. Where available, HLA class I and class II types were obtained from metadata supplied by the sample provider rather than from assay-based typing.

TCRbeta CDR3 regions were amplified from genomic DNA using the immunoSEQ Assay, a bias-controlled multiplex PCR. The paper's processing steps were these. The number of nucleated cells in each sample was estimated by amplification of reference gene primers within the assay. Sequence reads were collapsed and filtered to measure the absolute abundance of every unique TCRbeta CDR3 rearrangement. For each sample, productive Simpson clonality was calculated as the square root of Simpson's diversity index across productive rearrangements. The clones in this table, taken by TCRdb from immuneACCESS, are in-frame only. Not every clone is retained; where verified, under half of the shortfall comes from an unresolved V gene, and the cause of the rest is unknown. That table furnishes V, J and clone size, whereas the DNA furnished D and trimming. A total of about 190,000 clones appear in this sample, 75% to 90% of them only once. About 5.7% of the sample is in the top ten clones.

This clone occurred a few times. No antigen is known for it. Base qualities are missing; no much larger clone stands one base away. On the study overall, not on this receptor specifically: The quantity of clinical and demographic metadata differed by source and by participant and was supplied without curation.

Inclusive of the bounding cysteine and phenylalanine, the CDR3 is 15 residues long. Solely the CDR3 DNA is kept, with 45 bases framed from the first base. From a lookup of the germline V gene, CDR1 and CDR2 are KGHSH and LQKENI. Germline trimming amounts to 2 bases on V and 0 bases on J, with 1 as the count of junction bases outside the gene matches. Collaborating institutions collected whole blood in K2EDTA tubes following their own protocols. For TCRbeta analysis, collaborator samples were shipped as frozen whole blood, as isolated PBMCs, or as DNA extracted from either sample type. What was sequenced was peripheral blood. The sequence was collected from a woman aged 40 to 50 with acute or convalescent COVID-19. This receptor chain uses TRBV18 and TRBJ1-1, and 9 bases in between align with TRBD1. The DNA sequence is as follows: TGTGCCAGCTCACCAGGACAGGGGATGAACACTGAAGCTTTCTTT. It translates as CASSPGQGMNTEAFF.